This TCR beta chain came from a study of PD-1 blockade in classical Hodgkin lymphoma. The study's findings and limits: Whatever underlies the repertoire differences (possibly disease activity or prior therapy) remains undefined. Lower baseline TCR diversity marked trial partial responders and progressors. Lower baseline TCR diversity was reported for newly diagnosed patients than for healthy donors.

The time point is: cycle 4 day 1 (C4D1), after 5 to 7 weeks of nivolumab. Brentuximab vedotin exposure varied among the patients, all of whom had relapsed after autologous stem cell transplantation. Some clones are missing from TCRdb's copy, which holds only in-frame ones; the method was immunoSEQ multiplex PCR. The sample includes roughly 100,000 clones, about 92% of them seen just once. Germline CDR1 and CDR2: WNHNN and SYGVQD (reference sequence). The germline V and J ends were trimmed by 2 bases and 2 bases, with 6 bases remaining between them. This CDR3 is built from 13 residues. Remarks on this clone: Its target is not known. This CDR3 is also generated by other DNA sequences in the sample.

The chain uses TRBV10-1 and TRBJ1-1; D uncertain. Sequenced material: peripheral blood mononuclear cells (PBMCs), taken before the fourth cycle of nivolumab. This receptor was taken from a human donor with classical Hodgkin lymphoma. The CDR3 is CASSEGLNTEAFF. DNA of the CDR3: TGCGCCAGCAGTGAGGGGTTAAACACTGAAGCTTTCTTT.